These 20 T cell receptor beta chains were sequenced from one sample in a study of beta chain features in type 1 diabetes. Reverse transcribing all isolated RNA meant expressed TCRB transcripts were sequenced. The protocol was immunoSEQ multiplex PCR, while the TCRdb copy is restricted to in-frame clones and leaves out a portion. In the table there are a few hundred thousand clones, more than 9.5% of which are singletons. The sequencing input was naive CD4+ T cells from blood. These receptors were obtained from a woman younger than 45 in good health.

In its sample, this clone was seen a few times. This sequence joins TRBV18 and TRBJ2-7; D remains ambiguous. The CDR3 totals 15 residues. Germline values: CDR1 KGHSH, CDR2 LQKENI. The V and J ends lost 0 bases and 4 bases respectively, with 13 bases between them. CDR3 bases: TGTGCCAGCTCACCACCGGAGCGTGTCGAATACGAGCAGTACTTC. Its translation: CASSPPERVEYEQYF.

CDR3: CASSQTGTGAEKLFF. The CDR3 coding sequence is TGCGCCAGCAGCCAAACCGGGACAGGGGCTGAAAAACTGTTTTTT. The chain has TRBV4-1 and TRBJ1-4; 10 bases map to TRBD1. The germline gives CDR1 MGHRA, CDR2 YSYEKL. CDR3 size: 15 residues. With 2 bases clipped from V and 7 bases from J, the junction kept 4 bases outside the gene matches.

The V and J genes are TRBV19 and TRBJ2-1; D is perhaps TRBD2 (5 bases). Trimming stripped 5 bases from V and 6 bases from J, with 14 bases between. CDR3 size: 14 residues. Germline V gene data show CDR1 as LNHDA and CDR2 as SQIVND (reference sequence). CDR3 DNA: TGTGCCAGTAGTCCGGCCGGGGAACCCAATGAGCAGTTCTTC. Translating gives CASSPAGEPNEQFF.

This clone has more than one count but fewer than ten. This chain uses TRBV7-9 with TRBJ2-7; TRBD2 agrees at 12 bases. The CDR3 contains 16 residues. Trimming cost V 3 bases and J 2 bases; bases outside gene matches: 5. The germline V gene has CDR1 SEHNR and CDR2 FQNEAQ (reference sequence). CDR3 loop: CASSLATSGRTYEQYF. The DNA for the CDR3 is TGTGCCAGCAGCTTGGCGACTAGCGGGAGAACCTACGAGCAGTACTTC.

This chain links TRBV11-2 with TRBJ2-5; 10 nucleotides line up with TRBD2. With V trimmed by 1 base and J by 0 bases, 5 bases remained unmatched. CDR3 length equals 17 residues. Germline CDR1 and CDR2: SGHAT and FQNNGV. This CDR3 is CASSLGLLAGNQETQYF. CDR3 DNA: TGTGCCAGCAGCTTAGGGTTACTAGCGGGGAACCAAGAGACCCAGTACTTC.

This clone was counted between two and nine times. The chain combines TRBV5-6 with TRBJ2-5; TRBD1 matches 7 bases. Trimming cost V 4 bases and J 2 bases; bases outside gene matches: 2. In germline, CDR1 is SGHDT, CDR2 YYEEEE. The CDR3 extends over 13 amino acids. The CDR3 loop is CASSQGQQETQYF. The CDR3 region has the DNA TGTGCCAGCAGCCAGGGACAGCAAGAGACCCAGTACTTC.

J is TRBJ2-5 and V is TRBV18, with D possibly TRBD2 on 5 matching bases. This CDR3 region has 14 residues. V was pared by 3 bases and J by 2 bases, with 10 bases between. Germline-derived CDR1 and CDR2 are KGHSH and LQKENI. CDR3 nucleotides: TGTGCCAGCTCACCCTGGGAGCCTCAAGAGACCCAGTACTTC. Translation gives CASSPWEPQETQYF.

The chain combines TRBV7-2 with TRBJ2-1, with D possibly TRBD2 on 5 matching bases. Germline CDR1 and CDR2: SGHTA and FQGNSA. This CDR3 region has 15 residues. The V gene lost 5 bases and the J gene lost 5 bases, with 16 bases spanning the gap. This CDR3 reads CASSTPSGGNNEQFF. CDR3 bases: TGTGCCAGCAGCACCCCAAGCGGAGGAAACAATGAGCAGTTCTTC.

The chain employs TRBV4-3 and TRBJ1-2; possibly TRBD1 for D (6 bases). Germline-derived CDR1 and CDR2 are LGHNA and YSLEER. CDR3 length equals 14 residues. V shed 2 bases and J shed 2 bases, with 9 bases lying between them. The DNA for the CDR3 is TGCGCCAGCAGCCAAATCACAGGGAACTATGGCTACACCTTC. Protein sequence: CASSQITGNYGYTF.

The CDR3 region has the DNA TGTGCCAGCAGCCGAACCCCAGGACAGCAAGAGACCCAGTACTTC. Its translation is CASSRTPGQQETQYF. The V and J genes are TRBV9 and TRBJ2-5; possible D gene TRBD1, 6 bases. There are 15 residues in the CDR3. The V gene's germline CDR1 is SGDLS and CDR2 YYNGEE. Trimming took 4 bases from V and 2 from J, leaving 15 bases between them.

The rearrangement joins TRBV18 to TRBJ1-2, with 7 bases fitting TRBD1. V trimming: 3 bases; J trimming: 1 base; junction bases outside the gene matches: 5. Per germline, CDR1 KGHSH and CDR2 LQKENI. This CDR3 has 15 residues. The CDR3 region is CASSPDRLNNYGYTF. CDR3 nucleotide sequence: TGTGCCAGCTCACCGGACAGGCTCAATAACTATGGCTACACCTTC.

This chain's CDR3 is CASRGGLAGGPPYNEQFF. Here the CDR3 DNA reads TGTGCCAGCAGGGGGGGGCTAGCGGGAGGGCCTCCATACAATGAGCAGTTCTTC. The chain combines TRBV28 with TRBJ2-1; 12 bases fit TRBD2. CDR1 and CDR2 from the germline V gene are MDHEN and SYDVKM. CDR3 length equals 18 residues. The V and J ends lost 6 bases and 4 bases, in that order; junction bases with no gene match: 13.

This clone occurred a few times. This sequence joins TRBV4-3 and TRBJ2-3, with 10 positions matching TRBD2. The CDR3 covers 19 residues. The V segment lost 0 bases and the J segment 2 bases; nucleotides outside the gene matches: 11. Germline lookup yields CDR1 LGHNA and CDR2 YSLEER. DNA for the CDR3: TGCGCCAGCAGCCAAGATCGCCCCATAGCGGGAGGATACACAGATACGCAGTATTTT. Its translation: CASSQDRPIAGGYTDTQYF.

The chain joins TRBV28 to TRBJ2-7; D may be TRBD1 (6 bases). Germline CDR1 and CDR2: MDHEN and SYDVKM. Trimming pared 5 bases from V and 0 bases from J, leaving 11 bases between. The CDR3 has 14 amino acids. The CDR3 spells CASSLTGPSYEQYF. In nucleotides, the CDR3 is TGTGCCAGCAGTCTGACAGGTCCCTCCTACGAGCAGTACTTC.

This clone was found a few times. The CDR3 bases are TGTGCCAGCGGGGGGGACTATAAATCAGATACGCAGTATTTT. It specifies CASGGDYKSDTQYF. The chain employs TRBV25-1 and TRBJ2-3; TRBD2 agrees at 7 bases. V trimming: 8 bases; J trimming: 4 bases; junction bases outside the gene matches: 9. The germline CDR1 and CDR2 sequences are MGHDK and SYGVNS. CDR3 length: 14 residues.

The chain uses TRBV29-1 and TRBJ2-5, with D perhaps matching TRBD1 (5 bases). The CDR3 runs 13 residues. Germline loops: CDR1 SQVTM, CDR2 ANQGSEA. The ends were cut back, 4 bases at V and 1 base at J, with 10 bases in the middle. The CDR3 nucleotides read TGCAGCGTTGGGCCGCAGGGCCAAGAGACCCAGTACTTC. It is translated as CSVGPQGQETQYF.

This clone was seen a few times. The chain couples TRBV5-1 to TRBJ2-5; 8 bases fit TRBD2. The CDR3 sequence is 14 residues long. V dropped 4 bases and J dropped 1; count of bases not matched to a gene: 3. CDR1 and CDR2 (germline): SGHRS, YFSETQ. Here the CDR3 reads CASSDGRAQETQYF. In DNA form, the CDR3 reads TGCGCCAGCAGCGACGGGAGGGCCCAAGAGACCCAGTACTTC.

V gene TRBV9 combines with J gene TRBJ2-7; 12 nucleotides line up with TRBD1. The CDR3 is made up of 15 amino acids. The J segment lost 2 bases and the V segment lost 6 bases, leaving 6 bases of the junction unmatched. Germline V gene data show CDR1 as SGDLS and CDR2 as YYNGEE. CDR3 DNA sequence: TGTGCCAGCACCAAGGGACAGGGGGCCGCCTACGAGCAGTACTTC. This sequence encodes CASTKGQGAAYEQYF.

This clone was counted only a few times. The rearrangement joins TRBV9 to TRBJ1-2; TRBD1 matches at 7 bases. The CDR3 extends over 15 amino acids. Per germline, CDR1 SGDLS and CDR2 YYNGEE. V dropped 0 bases and J dropped 3; count of bases not matched to a gene: 5. Here the CDR3 DNA reads TGTGCCAGCAGCGTAGGATCAGGGGGAGACTATGGCTACACCTTC. This codes for CASSVGSGGDYGYTF.

The chain couples TRBV29-1 to TRBJ2-1, with 12 bases aligning to TRBD2. CDR3 length: 14 amino acids. CDR1 is SQVTM, CDR2 ANQGSEA, per germline. V gave up 7 bases and J gave up 5 bases; unmatched junction bases: 6. The CDR3 region is CSGIGLAGNNEQFF. The CDR3 nucleotides are TGCAGCGGTATCGGACTAGCGGGGAACAATGAGCAGTTCTTC.